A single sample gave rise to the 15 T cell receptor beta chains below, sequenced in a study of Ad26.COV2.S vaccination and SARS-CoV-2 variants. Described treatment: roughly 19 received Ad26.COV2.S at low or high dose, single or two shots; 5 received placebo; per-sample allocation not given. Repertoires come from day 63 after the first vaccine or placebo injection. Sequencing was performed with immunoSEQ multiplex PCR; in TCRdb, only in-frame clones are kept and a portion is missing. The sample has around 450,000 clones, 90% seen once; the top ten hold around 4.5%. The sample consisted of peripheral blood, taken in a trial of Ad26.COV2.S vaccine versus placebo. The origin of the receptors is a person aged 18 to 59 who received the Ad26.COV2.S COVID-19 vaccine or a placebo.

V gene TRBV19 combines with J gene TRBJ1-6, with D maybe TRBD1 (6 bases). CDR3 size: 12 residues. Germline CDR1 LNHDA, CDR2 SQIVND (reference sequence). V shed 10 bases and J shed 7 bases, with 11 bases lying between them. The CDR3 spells CATQQGNSPLHF. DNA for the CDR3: TGTGCCACCCAACAGGGAAATTCACCCCTCCACTTT.

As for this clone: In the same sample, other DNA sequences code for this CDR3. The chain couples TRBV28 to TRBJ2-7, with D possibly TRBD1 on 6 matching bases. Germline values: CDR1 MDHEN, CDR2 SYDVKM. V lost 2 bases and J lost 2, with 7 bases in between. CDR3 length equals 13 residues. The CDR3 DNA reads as TGTGCCAGCAGTTTACCAGGGGCCTACGAGCAGTACTTC. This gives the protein CASSLPGAYEQYF.

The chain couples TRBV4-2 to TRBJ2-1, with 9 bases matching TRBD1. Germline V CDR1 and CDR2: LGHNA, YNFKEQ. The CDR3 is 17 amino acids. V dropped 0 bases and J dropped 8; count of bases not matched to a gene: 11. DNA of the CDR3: TGTGCCAGCAGCCAAGAGATGCCCGGGACAGGGAGGGATGAGCAGTTCTTC. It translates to CASSQEMPGTGRDEQFF.

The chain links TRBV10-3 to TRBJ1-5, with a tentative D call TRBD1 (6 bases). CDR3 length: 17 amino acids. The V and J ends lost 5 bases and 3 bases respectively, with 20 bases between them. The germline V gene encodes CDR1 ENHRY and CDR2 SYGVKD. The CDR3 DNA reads TGTGCCATCAGTTTAATAAAAGAGGACAGTGACAATCAGCCCCAGCATTTT. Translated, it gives CAISLIKEDSDNQPQHF.

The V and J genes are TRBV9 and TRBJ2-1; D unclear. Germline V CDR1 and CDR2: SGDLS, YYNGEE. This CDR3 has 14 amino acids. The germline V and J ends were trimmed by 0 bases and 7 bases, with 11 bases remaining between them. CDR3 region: CASSVEDLRNEQFF. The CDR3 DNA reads TGTGCCAGCAGCGTAGAGGATTTAAGGAATGAGCAGTTCTTC.

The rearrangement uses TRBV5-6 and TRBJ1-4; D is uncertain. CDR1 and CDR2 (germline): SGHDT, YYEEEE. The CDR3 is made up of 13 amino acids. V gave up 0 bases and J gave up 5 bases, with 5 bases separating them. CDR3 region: CASSLVGNEKLFF. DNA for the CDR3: TGTGCCAGCAGCTTGGTCGGGAATGAAAAACTGTTTTTT.

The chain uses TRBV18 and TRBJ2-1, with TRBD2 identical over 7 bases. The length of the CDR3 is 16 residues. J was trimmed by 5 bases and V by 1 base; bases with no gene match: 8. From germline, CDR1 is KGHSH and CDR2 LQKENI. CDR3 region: CASSPQLALGHNEQFF. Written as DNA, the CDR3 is TGTGCCAGCTCACCACAACTAGCGCTAGGTCACAATGAGCAGTTCTTC.

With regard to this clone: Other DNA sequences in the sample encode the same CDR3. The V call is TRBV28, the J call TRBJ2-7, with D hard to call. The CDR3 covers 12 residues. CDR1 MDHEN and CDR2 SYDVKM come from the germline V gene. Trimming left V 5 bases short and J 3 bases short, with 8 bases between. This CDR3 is CASSLFLYEQYF. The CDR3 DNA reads TGTGCCAGCAGTCTATTCCTCTACGAGCAGTACTTC. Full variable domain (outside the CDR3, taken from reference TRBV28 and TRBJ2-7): DVKVTQSSRYLVKRTGEKVFLECVQDMDHENMFWYRQDPGLGLRLIYFSYDVKMKEKGDIPEGYSVSREKKERFSLILESASTNQTSMYLCASSLFLYEQYFGPGTRLTVT.

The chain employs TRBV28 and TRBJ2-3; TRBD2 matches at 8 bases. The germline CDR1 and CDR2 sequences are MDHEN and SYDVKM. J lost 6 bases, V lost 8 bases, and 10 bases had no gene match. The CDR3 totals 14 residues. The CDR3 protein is CASRSREEFDTQYF. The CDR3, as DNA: TGTGCCAGCCGGTCGCGGGAGGAATTTGATACGCAGTATTTT.

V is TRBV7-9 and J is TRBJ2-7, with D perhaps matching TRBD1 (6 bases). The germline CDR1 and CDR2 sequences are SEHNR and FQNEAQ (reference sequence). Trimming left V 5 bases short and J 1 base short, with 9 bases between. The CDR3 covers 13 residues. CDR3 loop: CASSADSSYEQYF. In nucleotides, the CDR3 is TGTGCCAGCAGCGCGGACAGTTCCTACGAGCAGTACTTC.

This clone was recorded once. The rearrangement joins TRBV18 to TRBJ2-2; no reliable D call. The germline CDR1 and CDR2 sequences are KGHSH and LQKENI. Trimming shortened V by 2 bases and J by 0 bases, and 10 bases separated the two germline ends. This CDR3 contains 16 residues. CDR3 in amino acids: CASSPIQSSNTGELFF. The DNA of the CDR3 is TGTGCCAGCTCACCAATCCAGTCATCGAACACCGGGGAGCTGTTTTTT.

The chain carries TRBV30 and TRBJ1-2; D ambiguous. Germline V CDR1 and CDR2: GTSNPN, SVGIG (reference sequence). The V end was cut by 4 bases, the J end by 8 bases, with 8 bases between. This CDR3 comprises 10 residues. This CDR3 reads CAWNHAGYTF. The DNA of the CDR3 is TGTGCCTGGAACCACGCGGGCTACACCTTC.

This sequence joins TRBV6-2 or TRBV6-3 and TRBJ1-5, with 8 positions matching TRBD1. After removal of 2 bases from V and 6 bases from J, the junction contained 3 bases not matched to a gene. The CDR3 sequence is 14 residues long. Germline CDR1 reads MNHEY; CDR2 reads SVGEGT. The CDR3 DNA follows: TGTGCCAGCAGTTACGCCAGGGGGCCTCAGCCCCAGCATTTT. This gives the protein CASSYARGPQPQHF.

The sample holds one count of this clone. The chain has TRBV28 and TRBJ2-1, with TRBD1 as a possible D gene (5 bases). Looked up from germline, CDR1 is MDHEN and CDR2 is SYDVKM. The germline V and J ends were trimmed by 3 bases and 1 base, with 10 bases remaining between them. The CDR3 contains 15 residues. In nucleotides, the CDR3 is TGTGCCAGCAGTTTCGGAGACAGTTCCTACAATGAGCAGTTCTTC. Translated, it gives CASSFGDSSYNEQFF.

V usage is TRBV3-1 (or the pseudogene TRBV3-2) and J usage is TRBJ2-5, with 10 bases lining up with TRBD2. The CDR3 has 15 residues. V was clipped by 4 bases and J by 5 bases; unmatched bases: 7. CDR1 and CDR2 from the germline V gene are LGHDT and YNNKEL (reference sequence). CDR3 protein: CASSPTSGTHETQYF. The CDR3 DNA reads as TGTGCCAGCAGCCCCACTAGCGGGACACACGAGACCCAGTACTTC.